The clone carrying this T cell receptor (beta chain) has just a few counts. A much larger clone is a single base away; this may be a read error. Time point here: patch test 1, 2 weeks after DPC sensitization. The treatment is: therapeutic diphenylcyclopropenone sensitization with weekly scalp DPC. The authors' total RNA extraction used unfractionated whole blood. TCRdb called the RACE reads again in MiXCR, with one record for every CDR3 protein. The table lists roughly 50,000 distinct CDR3 sequences, approximately 11% of them singletons. The data originate from a study of human T cells and chemical hapten exposure. This CDR3 contains 15 residues. Germline V CDR1 and CDR2: MRHNA, SNTAGT.

The chain links TRBV6-4 to TRBJ2-6, with D perhaps TRBD1 (5 bases). This TCR derives from a woman aged 35 to 49 with alopecia areata. Some clones in this sample may be carry-over from other donors' samples. The material was whole blood, obtained in connection with sensitization to the hapten diphenylcyclopropenone (DPC). DNA of the CDR3: TGTGCCAGCAGTGACTCCAGCTCTGGGGCCAACGTCCCGACTTTC. Its translation: CASSDSSSGANVPTF.